This is a list of T cell receptor beta chains from one sample in a study of T cell repertoires in cytomegalovirus infection. A single record per CDR3 protein comes from TCRdb applying MiXCR to the reads. Here the sample spans around 300,000 distinct CDR3 sequences, 20% to 25% being singletons. Antigens for these TCRs are unknown. This specimen was cultured PBMCs, taken from culture after CMV antigen stimulation. Source of these receptors: a human donor in good health (CMV status not recorded). Some clones in this sample may be carry-over from other donors' samples. Each CDR3 is given with its conserved first and last residue. D genes are given only for firm matches. Size is omitted from some rows. Given values are once, few, many or a class for expanded clones.

j_call clone_size v_call d_call cdr3_nt cdr3_aa
TRBJ1-5 . TRBV20-1 . TGCAGTGCTAGTCGGGGGGATAGCAATCAGCCCCAGCATTTT CSASRGDSNQPQHF
TRBJ2-1 few TRBV12-3/TRBV12-4 . TGTGCCAGCAGTAACCATGAGCAGTTCTTC CASSNHEQFF
TRBJ2-5 . TRBV12-3/TRBV12-4 . TGTGCCAGCAGCCCTGAGGGGGGAATAGGGACCCAGTACTTC CASSPEGGIGTQYF
TRBJ2-1 many TRBV3-1 TRBD2 TGTGCCAGCAGCCAGAGGGGACTAGGGGGGGCCAATGAGCAGTTCTTC CASSQRGLGGANEQFF
TRBJ2-3 many TRBV7-2 TRBD2 TGTGCCAGCAGCTTAGTCGGGGGGTCCACAGATACGCAGTATTTT CASSLVGGSTDTQYF
TRBJ1-1 many TRBV7-2 . TGTGCCAGCAGCTTAGTTGGGTACACTGAAGCTTTCTTT CASSLVGYTEAFF
TRBJ2-7 few TRBV4-3 TRBD1 TGCGCCAGCAGCCAAGAAGAGACAGGGGCTTCCTACGAGCAGTACTTC CASSQEETGASYEQYF
TRBJ2-5 . TRBV6-1 . TGTGCCAGCAACATGGGGGGAGAGACCCAGTACTTC CASNMGGETQYF
TRBJ2-1 . TRBV6-6 TRBD1 TGTGCCAGCAGTGCCGGGGACAGGGCGGGCAATGAGCAGTTCTTC CASSAGDRAGNEQFF
TRBJ1-4 once TRBV7-9 TRBD1 TGTGCCAGCAGCTCATTACAGGGGGCTAATGAAAAACTGTTTTTT CASSSLQGANEKLFF
TRBJ1-4 . TRBV12-3/TRBV12-4 . TGTGCCAGCAGAGCAGGGGAGGAAAATGAAAAACTGTTTTTT CASRAGEENEKLFF
TRBJ2-1 . TRBV28 TRBD2 TGTGCCAGTCAAGTGGGAGGGGCTCGCTACAATGAGCAGTTCTTC CASQVGGARYNEQFF
TRBJ2-5 few TRBV18 . TGTGCCAGCTCACACGAACACTATCAAGAGACCCAGTACTTC CASSHEHYQETQYF
TRBJ1-2 many TRBV7-2 . TGTGCCAGCAGCCCCCCGGGACGTCATCACTATGGCTACACCTTC CASSPPGRHHYGYTF
TRBJ1-3 many TRBV7-2 . TGTGCCAGCAGCTTAGTGATACAGCGAGGAAACACCATATATTTT CASSLVIQRGNTIYF
TRBJ2-5 . TRBV15 . TGTGCCACCAGCAGAGGAGTAGGGCCTCAAGAGACCCAGTACTTC CATSRGVGPQETQYF
TRBJ2-7 . TRBV7-6 . TGTGCCAGCAGCTTAGGCGGGACAAGCTCCTACGAGCAGTACTTC CASSLGGTSSYEQYF
TRBJ2-7 few TRBV10-3 TRBD1 TGTGCCATCAGTGGGGGACAGGGGGACGACTACGAGCAGTACTTC CAISGGQGDDYEQYF
TRBJ2-5 medium-sized TRBV6-5 . TGTGCCAGCAGTTACTCTAGAGGGAGTGAGACCCAGTACTTC CASSYSRGSETQYF
TRBJ2-5 few TRBV20-1 . TGCAGTGCTCTGTACCAAGAGACCCAGTACTTC CSALYQETQYF
TRBJ2-3 . TRBV18 . TGTGCCAGCTCACGTACAGCTTTGGTCACAGATACGCAGTATTTT CASSRTALVTDTQYF
TRBJ1-1 few TRBV6-1 . TGTGCCAGCAGTGAGGGGACCAGGAACACTGAAGCTTTCTTT CASSEGTRNTEAFF
TRBJ1-1 many TRBV12-3/TRBV12-4 . TGTGCCAGCAGTTACCTCTCACAGCCCGGCACTGAAGCTTTCTTT CASSYLSQPGTEAFF